This T cell receptor (beta chain) comes out of a study of cytomegalovirus exposure and HLA in healthy donors. Study results and caveats: 87-base-pair reads could not separate some V segments, including TRBV6-2 and TRBV6-3.

The study ran its PCR with 60 Vbeta and 13 Jbeta primers. Repertoires were generated with immunoSEQ multiplex PCR, while TCRdb's copy carries only in-frame clones and drops some. The table shows about 200,000 clones, with 65% to 85% occurring only once. Germline CDR1 reads SEHNR; CDR2 reads FQNEAQ (reference sequence). The CDR3 is 15 residues long. The V and J ends lost 3 bases and 3 bases, in that order; junction bases with no gene match: 5. On this clone: The antigen remains unidentified.

The genes are TRBV7-9 and TRBJ2-5, with TRBD2 identical over 9 bases. Sequenced input: PBMCs. This sequence originates from a woman under 40 in good health and CMV-seronegative. The CDR3 is CASSFVAGGEETQYF. CDR3 nucleotides: TGTGCCAGCAGCTTTGTCGCGGGGGGGGAAGAGACCCAGTACTTC.